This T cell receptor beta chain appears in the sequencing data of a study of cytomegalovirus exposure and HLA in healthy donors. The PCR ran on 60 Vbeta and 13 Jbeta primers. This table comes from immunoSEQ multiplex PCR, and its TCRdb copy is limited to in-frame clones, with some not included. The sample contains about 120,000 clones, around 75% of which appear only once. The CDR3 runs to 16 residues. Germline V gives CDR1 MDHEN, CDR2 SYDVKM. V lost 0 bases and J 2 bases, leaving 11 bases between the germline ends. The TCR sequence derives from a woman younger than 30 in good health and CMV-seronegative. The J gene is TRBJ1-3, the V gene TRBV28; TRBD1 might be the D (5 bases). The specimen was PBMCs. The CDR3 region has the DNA TGTGCCAGCAGTTTATGGTCAGGGAGGGCTGGAAACACCATATATTTT. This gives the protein CASSLWSGRAGNTIYF.